A single sample is the source of the 28 T cell receptor beta chains below, sequenced in a study of blood T cell repertoires in COVID-19. Here immunoSEQ multiplex PCR was the method, and the copy in TCRdb shows in-frame clones only, minus some. The repertoire holds some 20,000 clones, with approximately 84% as singletons. The specimen sequenced was peripheral blood. These receptors originate from a human donor with active COVID-19. The donor label of this sample is uncertain.

The rearrangement joins TRBV2 to TRBJ2-5; D may be TRBD2 (6 bases). The CDR3 sequence is 18 residues long. V was cut by 3 bases and J by 5 bases, with 25 bases left in between. Germline CDR1 reads SNHLY; CDR2 reads FYNNEI. In DNA, the CDR3 is TGTGCCAGCAGTGACAGAACCGTCCCGACTAGTAGATTCGAGACCCAGTACTTC. It codes for CASSDRTVPTSRFETQYF. Complete variable domain (other parts from reference TRBV2 and TRBJ2-5): EPEVTQTPSHQVTQMGQEVILRCVPISNHLYFYWYRQILGQKVEFLVSFYNNEISEKSEIFDDQFSVERPDGSNFTLKIRSTKLEDSAMYFCASSDRTVPTSRFETQYFGPGTRLLVL.

The table lists this clone with a count of one. The V gene is TRBV5-1, the J gene TRBJ1-3; D ambiguous. The CDR3 has 15 residues. CDR1 and CDR2 from the germline V gene are SGHRS and YFSETQ. V dropped 4 bases and J dropped 0 bases, with 11 bases sitting between them. Written as DNA, the CDR3 is TGCGCCAGCAGCACGGCAGGCAACTCTGGAAACACCATATATTTT. Translated: CASSTAGNSGNTIYF. Full variable domain (outside the CDR3, taken from reference TRBV5-1 and TRBJ1-3): KAGVTQTPRYLIKTRGQQVTLSCSPISGHRSVSWYQQTPGQGLQFLFEYFSETQRNKGNFPGRFSGRQFSNSRSEMNVSTLELGDSALYLCASSTAGNSGNTIYFGEGSWLTVV.

The gene calls are TRBV4-1 and TRBJ2-1; the match to TRBD2 covers 7 bases. V trimming: 5 bases; J trimming: 14 bases; junction bases outside the gene matches: 6. Per germline, CDR1 MGHRA and CDR2 YSYEKL. The CDR3 extends over 11 amino acids. CDR3 amino acids: CASSSRGREFF. The CDR3, as DNA: TGCGCCAGCAGCTCCCGAGGGAGGGAGTTCTTC.

This sequence joins TRBV5-6 and TRBJ2-3, with 12 bases fitting TRBD2. The germline gives CDR1 SGHDT, CDR2 YYEEEE. V was clipped by 4 bases and J by 8 bases; unmatched bases: 8. The length of the CDR3 is 15 residues. CDR3 in amino acids: CASSRRTSGAGTQYF. In nucleotides, the CDR3 is TGTGCCAGCAGCCGGAGGACTAGCGGGGCTGGTACGCAGTATTTT.

CDR3 bases: TGTGCCAGCAGCGCCCGGACAGGGACTGAGCAGTTCTTC. It codes for CASSARTGTEQFF. This chain uses TRBV7-2 with TRBJ2-1; 8 nucleotides line up with TRBD1. CDR1 is SGHTA and CDR2 is FQGNSA in the germline V gene. Trimming at V came to 5 bases and at J to 9 bases, leaving 6 bases not matched to a gene. This CDR3 is built from 13 residues.

This clone appeared once. The chain recombines TRBV9 with TRBJ2-2; TRBD2 agrees at 15 bases. The trim removed 4 bases at V and 6 bases at J, leaving 4 bases unmatched. The CDR3 is made up of 16 amino acids. The germline gives CDR1 SGDLS, CDR2 YYNGEE. CDR3 sequence: CASSLRTSGGAGELFF. In DNA form, the CDR3 reads TGTGCCAGCAGCTTACGGACTAGCGGGGGGGCCGGGGAGCTGTTTTTT.

The chain joins TRBV7-3 to TRBJ1-2; 9 nucleotides agree with TRBD1. Germline lookup yields CDR1 SGHTA and CDR2 FQGTGA. With 5 bases clipped from V and 8 bases from J, the junction kept 9 bases outside the gene matches. This CDR3 is 14 amino acids long. CDR3 bases: TGTGCCAGCAGCCAACCAGGGACAGGGAAAGGCTACACCTTC. Encoded protein: CASSQPGTGKGYTF.

The chain is built from TRBV28 and TRBJ1-1; D is unresolved. Germline V gene lookup returns CDR1 MDHEN and CDR2 SYDVKM. This CDR3 spans 16 amino acids. Trimming took 4 bases from V and 4 from J, leaving 19 bases between them. In DNA, the CDR3 is TGTGCCAGCAGTTCTCCTTTCGGGGAGGATGGCACTGAAGCTTTCTTT. The encoded protein is CASSSPFGEDGTEAFF.

The V gene is TRBV7-2, the J gene TRBJ1-3, with D perhaps matching TRBD1 (5 bases). CDR1 and CDR2 (germline): SGHTA, FQGNSA. Trimming left V 0 bases short and J 5 bases short, with 14 bases between. The CDR3 is 16 residues long. The DNA for the CDR3 is TGTGCCAGCAGCTTAGCTAGGGGTGTCGATCGAAACACCATATATTTT. Its translation: CASSLARGVDRNTIYF.

A single count supports this clone. The chain employs TRBV21-1 and TRBJ1-2; the table's D call of TRBD1 was not tested on the DNA. TRBV21-1 has pseudogene status. The CDR3 spans 12 residues. The CDR3 nucleotides read TGTGCCAGCAGCAAATTAGGGGCGGGCTACACCTTC. The encoded protein is CASSKLGAGYTF.

This chain links TRBV18 with TRBJ1-4, with 8 nucleotides matching TRBD1. This CDR3 region has 14 residues. The V and J ends lost 6 bases and 12 bases, in that order; junction bases with no gene match: 12. CDR1 and CDR2 (germline): KGHSH, LQKENI. CDR3 nucleotide sequence: TGTGCCAGCTCCGTTGGACAGGGTGCCTTGGAACTGTTTTTT. It translates to CASSVGQGALELFF.

The chain's CDR3 is CSASLLAGGFQETQYF. The CDR3 bases are TGCAGTGCTAGTTTGTTGGCAGGGGGTTTCCAAGAGACCCAGTACTTC. The genes are TRBV20-1 and TRBJ2-5, with 7 bases that match TRBD1. The V gene's germline CDR1 is DFQATT and CDR2 SNEGSKA (reference sequence). This CDR3 comprises 16 residues. The junction had 11 bases not matched to a gene; V was cut back by 3 bases and J by 1 base.

The chain has TRBV9 and TRBJ2-5; 8 nucleotides match TRBD2. The CDR3 spans 16 residues. The germline CDR1 and CDR2 sequences are SGDLS and YYNGEE. Trimming took 0 bases from V and 1 from J; bases not matched to a gene: 5. For the CDR3, the DNA is TGTGCCAGCAGCGTAGGACTCGGGGGGGCCCAAGAGACCCAGTACTTC. Encoded protein: CASSVGLGGAQETQYF.

This clone was counted between two and nine times. This chain joins TRBV2 and TRBJ2-5; a possible D gene is TRBD2 (6 bases). The V end lost 6 bases, the J end lost 5 bases, and 16 bases lay between the germline ends. CDR3 length equals 14 residues. Germline CDR1 reads SNHLY; CDR2 reads FYNNEI. The CDR3 sequence: CASRPRLGGETQYF. The CDR3 DNA reads TGTGCCAGCAGACCAAGACTAGGAGGGGAGACCCAGTACTTC.

This chain's CDR3 is CATSRGGTGSHNEQFF. The CDR3 DNA is TGTGCCACCAGCAGAGGTGGGACAGGGTCCCACAATGAGCAGTTCTTC. V and J are TRBV15 and TRBJ2-1; 9 positions agree with TRBD1. This CDR3 is built from 16 residues. Germline V gene sequence: CDR1 LNHNV, CDR2 YYDKDF (reference sequence). V was clipped by 1 base and J by 5 bases; unmatched bases: 6.

CDR3 nucleotide sequence: TGTGCCAGCTCGCCCACTAGCGGGGGGGCCGTCATCACCGGGGAGCTGTTTTTT. It is translated as CASSPTSGGAVITGELFF. The chain is built from TRBV18 and TRBJ2-2, with TRBD2 matching over 13 bases. There are 18 residues in the CDR3. After removal of 6 bases from V and 4 bases from J, the junction contained 11 bases not matched to a gene. The germline V gene has CDR1 KGHSH and CDR2 LQKENI.

The V call is TRBV7-9, the J call TRBJ2-5, with D perhaps matching TRBD1 (6 bases). The V gene's germline CDR1 is SEHNR and CDR2 FQNEAQ (reference sequence). This CDR3 is built from 16 residues. Deletions cut 5 bases from V and 4 bases from J, with 20 bases between. The CDR3 here is CASSAGQYLYGETQYF. CDR3 bases: TGTGCCAGCAGCGCAGGACAGTACCTATACGGAGAGACCCAGTACTTC.

V is TRBV18 and J is TRBJ1-1, with D perhaps TRBD1 (5 bases). Between the trimmed V and J ends, which lost 3 bases and 0 bases, there was a span of 11 bases. The CDR3 length is 15 residues. Germline V CDR1 and CDR2: KGHSH, LQKENI. The CDR3 region has the DNA TGTGCCAGCTCACCCGGGACGGGAGTGAACACTGAAGCTTTCTTT. Protein sequence: CASSPGTGVNTEAFF.

V gene TRBV3-1 (or the pseudogene TRBV3-2) combines with J gene TRBJ2-1, with TRBD1 identical over 10 bases. Germline V lookup: CDR1 LGHDT, CDR2 YNNKEL (reference sequence). V lost 3 bases and J lost 4; bases outside the gene matches: 3. The CDR3 is 15 amino acids. The CDR3 protein is CASSQGQGHYNEQFF. CDR3 nucleotide sequence: TGTGCCAGCAGCCAGGGACAGGGGCATTACAATGAGCAGTTCTTC.

The J gene is TRBJ1-3, the V gene TRBV6-5; the D gene is possibly TRBD1 (6 bases). Germline V gene sequence: CDR1 MNHEY, CDR2 SVGAGI. This CDR3 spans 15 amino acids. V was pared by 5 bases and J by 4 bases, with 15 bases between. DNA of the CDR3: TGTGCCAGCAGTCCCCCCGCGAGGGGGGGAAACACCATATATTTT. This codes for CASSPPARGGNTIYF.

This clone was observed a handful of times. The J gene is TRBJ2-3, the V gene TRBV5-4; 11 bases line up with TRBD1. The trim removed 4 bases at V and 5 bases at J, leaving 6 bases unmatched. Germline assignment: CDR1 SGHNT and CDR2 YYREEE (reference sequence). The CDR3 is 15 amino acids. CDR3 sequence: CASSRPGTGGDTQYF. The DNA of the CDR3 is TGTGCCAGCAGCCGCCCCGGGACAGGGGGAGATACGCAGTATTTT.

V gene TRBV18 combines with J gene TRBJ2-6, with 8 bases lining up with TRBD1. The CDR3 sequence is 17 residues long. Germline CDR1 is KGHSH and CDR2 is LQKENI. V shed 6 bases and J 0 bases; nucleotides not matched to a gene: 7. For the CDR3, the DNA is TGTGCCAGCTCCCGAAGGACAGGGAGCTCTGGGGCCAACGTCCTGACTTTC. Encoded protein: CASSRRTGSSGANVLTF. Combining the CDR3 with reference TRBV18 and TRBJ2-6 gives the whole variable domain NAGVMQNPRHLVRRRGQEARLRCSPMKGHSHVYWYRQLPEEGLKFMVYLQKENIIDESGMPKERFSAEFPKEGPSILRIQQVVRGDSAAYFCASSRRTGSSGANVLTFGAGSRLTVL.

The chain links TRBV7-2 to TRBJ1-2; perhaps TRBD1 as D (6 bases). CDR1 and CDR2 from the germline V gene are SGHTA and FQGNSA. This CDR3 spans 14 amino acids. The V end lost 4 bases, the J end lost 7 bases, and 16 bases lay between the germline ends. The CDR3 here is CASSSTGTQGGYTF. In nucleotides, the CDR3 is TGTGCCAGCAGCTCAACCGGGACACAGGGTGGCTACACCTTC.

The chain joins TRBV4-2 to TRBJ2-1, with 8 nucleotides matching TRBD2. The CDR3 has 14 residues. Per germline, CDR1 LGHNA and CDR2 YNFKEQ. The V gene end was trimmed by 5 bases and the J gene end by 10 bases; junction bases not matched to a gene: 10. The CDR3 coding sequence is TGTGCCAGCAGCAGGGAACTAGCGGCCGAGGAGCAGTTCTTC. Protein product: CASSRELAAEEQFF.

The CDR3 spells CASSSDRMSPLHF. For the CDR3, the DNA is TGTGCCAGCAGTTCCGACAGAATGTCACCCCTCCACTTT. The gene calls are TRBV6-5 and TRBJ1-6, with D possibly matching TRBD1 (5 bases). This CDR3 spans 13 amino acids. Trimming stripped 4 bases from V and 10 bases from J, with 11 bases between. The germline CDR1 and CDR2 sequences are MNHEY and SVGAGI.

V and J are TRBV5-5 and TRBJ1-4; the D gene is possibly TRBD1 (6 bases). Per germline, CDR1 SGHKS and CDR2 YYEKEE (reference sequence). CDR3 length: 15 residues. With 1 base removed from V and 8 bases from J, the gap between germline ends came to 15 bases. CDR3 nucleotide sequence: TGTGCCAGCAGCTTGCATATACAGGGAACGGAAAAACTGTTTTTT. It is translated as CASSLHIQGTEKLFF. The whole variable domain, remainder taken from reference TRBV5-5 and TRBJ1-4, is DAGVTQSPTHLIKTRGQQVTLRCSPISGHKSVSWYQQVLGQGPQFIFQYYEKEERGRGNFPDRFSARQFPNYSSELNVNALLLGDSALYLCASSLHIQGTEKLFFGSGTQLSVL.

The chain combines TRBV18 with TRBJ1-2; D ambiguous. Per germline, CDR1 KGHSH and CDR2 LQKENI. The CDR3 loop spans 15 amino acids. Deletions cut 4 bases from V and 4 bases from J, with 16 bases between. The CDR3 protein is CASSLTAADFYGYTF. The CDR3 DNA reads TGTGCCAGCTCACTAACCGCAGCGGATTTCTATGGCTACACCTTC.

The rearrangement uses TRBV7-2 and TRBJ2-3; tentative D call: TRBD2 (7 bases). Germline CDR1 is SGHTA and CDR2 is FQGNSA. This CDR3 spans 17 amino acids. The V end lost 1 base, the J end lost 4 bases, and 18 bases lay between the germline ends. The CDR3 nucleotides read TGTGCCAGCAGCTTAGGAGTTGGGCAGGGGAGGGCAGATACGCAGTATTTT. Its translation: CASSLGVGQGRADTQYF.